The rows below give T cell receptor beta chains drawn from one sample of a study of response to subunit inactivated influenza vaccine. TCRdb passed the RT-PCR reads through MiXCR, listing each CDR3 protein once. Of hundreds of thousands of distinct CDR3 sequences listed, 15% to 18% were seen once; the top ten hold 9.5% to 13%. Sequencing used PBMCs from blood, obtained roughly 12 days after vaccination. The receptor set was obtained from a man aged 50 to 59 who received an inactivated influenza vaccine. Each CDR3 is given with its conserved first and last residue. A D gene is named only where the DNA matches it firmly. The size of a clone is reported for some rows only, either as once, few or many, or as a class for expanded clones.

CDR3aa: CASSDVSGANVLTF
CDR3nt: TGTGCCAGCAGTGACGTCTCTGGGGCCAACGTCCTGACTTTC
abundance: NA
d_gene: NA
j_gene: TRBJ2-6
v_gene: TRBV6-1

CDR3aa: CSAATPGPRANEQFF
CDR3nt: TGCAGTGCTGCAACTCCGGGGCCCCGGGCTAATGAGCAGTTCTTC
abundance: NA
d_gene: NA
j_gene: TRBJ2-1
v_gene: TRBV20-1

CDR3aa: CASSPDRPANYGYTF
CDR3nt: TGCGCCAGCAGCCCGGACAGGCCAGCTAACTATGGCTACACCTTC
abundance: NA
d_gene: TRBD1
j_gene: TRBJ1-2
v_gene: TRBV5-1

CDR3aa: CASSQGAGRENYEQYF
CDR3nt: TGTGCCAGCAGCCAAGGGGCAGGGCGGGAGAACTACGAGCAGTACTTC
abundance: NA
d_gene: TRBD2
j_gene: TRBJ2-7
v_gene: TRBV3-1

CDR3aa: CASSFQPPGVRSYEQYF
CDR3nt: TGTGCCAGCAGCTTCCAACCCCCGGGGGTCCGCTCCTACGAGCAGTACTTC
abundance: NA
d_gene: NA
j_gene: TRBJ2-7
v_gene: TRBV7-6

CDR3aa: CSAMIGPQLAQHF
CDR3nt: TGCAGTGCTATGATCGGGCCTCAGCTGGCCCAGCATTTT
abundance: few
d_gene: NA
j_gene: TRBJ1-5
v_gene: TRBV20-1

CDR3aa: CASSLGQYTYEQYF
CDR3nt: TGCGCCAGCAGCTTGGGACAGTACACCTACGAGCAGTACTTC
abundance: few
d_gene: NA
j_gene: TRBJ2-7
v_gene: TRBV5-1

CDR3aa: CSAGLARSYEQYF
CDR3nt: TGCAGCGCCGGACTAGCGAGATCCTACGAGCAGTACTTC
abundance: NA
d_gene: TRBD2
j_gene: TRBJ2-7
v_gene: TRBV29-1

CDR3aa: CASSLYLDVVEAFF
CDR3nt: TGTGCCAGCAGTTTATATTTGGACGTTGTTGAAGCTTTCTTT
abundance: NA
d_gene: NA
j_gene: TRBJ1-1
v_gene: TRBV12-3/TRBV12-4

CDR3aa: CSARDPRGTDTQYF
CDR3nt: TGCAGTGCTAGAGACCCCCGCGGCACAGATACGCAGTATTTT
abundance: many
d_gene: NA
j_gene: TRBJ2-3
v_gene: TRBV20-1

CDR3aa: CASSPPGGGYNEQFF
CDR3nt: TGTGCCAGCTCACCCCCTGGTGGGGGTTACAATGAGCAGTTCTTC
abundance: few
d_gene: NA
j_gene: TRBJ2-1
v_gene: TRBV18

CDR3aa: CASSGTGTGENHRYGYTF
CDR3nt: TGTGCCAGCAGTGGAACCGGGACAGGGGAAAACCATCGCTATGGCTACACCTTC
abundance: few
d_gene: TRBD1
j_gene: TRBJ1-2
v_gene: TRBV6-1

CDR3aa: CASSGVGQGYEQYF
CDR3nt: TGTGCCAGCAGCGGAGTGGGACAGGGCTACGAGCAGTACTTC
abundance: NA
d_gene: TRBD1
j_gene: TRBJ2-7
v_gene: TRBV7-2

CDR3aa: CASSPSGQNYEQYF
CDR3nt: TGTGCCAGCAGCCCAAGCGGACAGAACTACGAGCAGTACTTC
abundance: NA
d_gene: NA
j_gene: TRBJ2-7
v_gene: TRBV12-3/TRBV12-4

CDR3aa: CASSLAGKSRDEQFF
CDR3nt: TGTGCCAGCAGCTTAGCCGGAAAGTCAAGGGATGAGCAGTTCTTC
abundance: NA
d_gene: NA
j_gene: TRBJ2-1
v_gene: TRBV7-2

CDR3aa: CASSLGWEYQETQYF
CDR3nt: TGCGCCAGCAGCTTGGGTTGGGAGTACCAAGAGACCCAGTACTTC
abundance: many
d_gene: NA
j_gene: TRBJ2-5
v_gene: TRBV5-1

CDR3aa: CASSPSQGNYEQYF
CDR3nt: TGCGCCAGCAGCCCCTCGCAGGGTAATTACGAGCAGTACTTC
abundance: NA
d_gene: NA
j_gene: TRBJ2-7
v_gene: TRBV5-1

CDR3aa: CATSDPGRNTGELFF
CDR3nt: TGTGCCACCAGTGACCCGGGACGGAACACCGGGGAGCTGTTTTTT
abundance: NA
d_gene: NA
j_gene: TRBJ2-2
v_gene: TRBV24-1

CDR3aa: CSASFDSNQPQHF
CDR3nt: TGCAGTGCTAGCTTTGATAGCAATCAGCCCCAGCATTTT
abundance: few
d_gene: NA
j_gene: TRBJ1-5
v_gene: TRBV20-1

CDR3aa: CASSLPWSDRGKNEQFF
CDR3nt: TGTGCCAGCAGCTTACCGTGGTCAGACAGGGGTAAGAATGAGCAGTTCTTC
abundance: many
d_gene: TRBD1
j_gene: TRBJ2-1
v_gene: TRBV7-9

CDR3aa: CASSFYRTPTSGYTF
CDR3nt: TGTGCCAGCAGTTTCTACCGGACACCAACAAGTGGCTACACCTTC
abundance: few
d_gene: NA
j_gene: TRBJ1-2
v_gene: TRBV6-2/TRBV6-3

CDR3aa: CSASGRATYEQYF
CDR3nt: TGCAGTGCTAGCGGGAGGGCCACCTACGAGCAGTACTTC
abundance: NA
d_gene: TRBD2
j_gene: TRBJ2-7
v_gene: TRBV20-1

CDR3aa: CAISAGQLSYSYEQYF
CDR3nt: TGTGCCATCAGTGCGGGACAGCTCTCCTACTCCTACGAGCAGTACTTC
abundance: few
d_gene: TRBD1
j_gene: TRBJ2-7
v_gene: TRBV10-3

CDR3aa: CASSPSGIYEQYF
CDR3nt: TGTGCCAGCTCACCTTCCGGGATATACGAGCAGTACTTC
abundance: few
d_gene: NA
j_gene: TRBJ2-7
v_gene: TRBV18

CDR3aa: CASSVDLSEQFF
CDR3nt: TGTGCCAGCAGCGTAGATCTCAGTGAGCAGTTCTTC
abundance: NA
d_gene: NA
j_gene: TRBJ2-1
v_gene: TRBV9

CDR3aa: CASSEGLAGAEQYF
CDR3nt: TGTGCCAGCAGTGAAGGGCTAGCGGGAGCCGAGCAGTACTTC
abundance: NA
d_gene: TRBD2
j_gene: TRBJ2-7
v_gene: TRBV2

CDR3aa: CSVEPGGDTDTQYF
CDR3nt: TGCAGCGTTGAACCCGGAGGGGACACAGATACGCAGTATTTT
abundance: few
d_gene: NA
j_gene: TRBJ2-3
v_gene: TRBV29-1

CDR3aa: CASSEDVNTEAFF
CDR3nt: TGTGCCAGCAGTGAAGATGTGAACACTGAAGCTTTCTTT
abundance: NA
d_gene: NA
j_gene: TRBJ1-1
v_gene: TRBV2